Listed below are T cell receptor beta chains from one sample, sequenced in a study of T cells in Graves' hyperthyroidism and ophthalmopathy. TCRdb re-analysed the multiplex PCR reads in MiXCR, keeping a single row per CDR3 protein. The table records nearly 750,000 distinct CDR3 sequences, 35% of them present only once. The sequenced sample consisted of blood. Receptors were obtained from a woman in her forties with Graves' hyperthyroidism. Each CDR3 is given with its conserved first and last residue. The D gene is left open where the match is weak. Only some rows state a clone size, as once, few, many or a class for expanded clones.

cdr3_length | clone_size | j_call | v_call | d_call | cdr3_aa | cdr3_nt
13 | NA | TRBJ1-3 | TRBV9 | NA | CASSAPSGNTIYF | TGTGCCAGCAGTGCCCCCTCTGGAAACACCATATATTTT
12 | many | TRBJ1-6 | TRBV7-2 | NA | CASSLWGSPLHF | TGTGCCAGCTCCTTATGGGGTTCACCCCTCCACTTT
16 | NA | TRBJ2-5 | TRBV10-3 | TRBD1 | CAIRAGTGTGGETQYF | TGTGCCATCAGGGCCGGGACAGGGACCGGAGGAGAGACCCAGTACTTC
17 | few | TRBJ1-2 | TRBV5-1 | NA | CASSLQTTGYEDYGYTF | TGCGCCAGCAGCCTACAGACAACAGGCTATGAGGACTATGGCTACACCTTC
16 | few | TRBJ2-7 | TRBV19 | NA | CASGSLRGGGRYEQYF | TGTGCCAGTGGCTCCCTCAGGGGGGGCGGAAGGTACGAGCAGTACTTC
12 | few | TRBJ2-7 | TRBV6-5 | NA | CASSGTSNEQYF | TGTGCCAGCAGCGGGACATCCAACGAGCAGTACTTC
13 | many | TRBJ1-2 | TRBV6-1 | NA | CASSYDINYGYTF | TGTGCCAGCAGTTACGACATTAACTATGGCTACACCTTC
13 | NA | TRBJ1-5 | TRBV10-2 | NA | CASMKGVGQPQHF | TGCGCCAGCATGAAGGGGGTTGGTCAGCCCCAGCATTTT
18 | few | TRBJ2-7 | TRBV5-1 | TRBD2 | CASSLGLAGARGGYEQYF | TGCGCCAGCAGCCTGGGACTAGCGGGAGCTCGGGGTGGCTACGAGCAGTACTTC
16 | few | TRBJ1-2 | TRBV24-1 | NA | CATSDLYTDSPYGYTF | TGTGCCACCAGTGATTTATATACTGACAGCCCCTATGGCTACACCTTC
13 | few | TRBJ1-5 | TRBV6-5 | NA | CASSESGVGPQHF | TGTGCCAGCAGTGAAAGCGGGGTTGGGCCCCAGCATTTT
12 | many | TRBJ1-4 | TRBV7-9 | NA | CASSLRNEKLFF | TGTGCCAGCAGCTTAAGGAATGAAAAACTGTTTTTT
16 | NA | TRBJ2-5 | TRBV7-6 | NA | CASSLGGGISQETQYF | TGTGCCAGCAGCTTAGGAGGCGGGATATCCCAAGAGACCCAGTACTTC
13 | NA | TRBJ1-1 | TRBV7-9 | NA | CASSSGVGSEAFF | TGTGCCAGCAGCTCGGGGGTAGGATCAGAAGCTTTCTTT
16 | many | TRBJ2-5 | TRBV2 | TRBD2 | CASSVVSRGAQETQYF | TGTGCCAGCAGTGTGGTTTCGCGGGGGGCTCAAGAGACCCAGTACTTC
13 | once | TRBJ2-7 | TRBV20-1 | NA | CSAYSADAYEQYF | TGCAGTGCGTATAGCGCCGACGCCTACGAGCAGTACTTC
15 | many | TRBJ1-2 | TRBV5-4 | TRBD1 | CASSYTTGALDGYTF | TGTGCCAGCAGCTATACGACAGGGGCTCTTGATGGCTACACCTTC
16 | many | TRBJ1-6 | TRBV10-3 | TRBD1 | CAISESSRQGGSPLHF | TGTGCCATCAGTGAGTCATCCAGACAGGGTGGTTCACCCCTCCACTTT
14 | few | TRBJ2-7 | TRBV4-3 | NA | CASSQDRDLYEQYF | TGCGCCAGCAGCCAAGATCGGGACCTCTACGAGCAGTACTTC
14 | NA | TRBJ2-7 | TRBV7-9 | NA | CASSQVAGANEQYF | TGTGCCAGCAGCCAAGTTGCGGGGGCCAACGAGCAGTACTTC
12 | NA | TRBJ1-2 | TRBV29-1 | NA | CSVVAGSNGYTF | TGCAGCGTTGTTGCGGGGTCGAATGGCTACACCTTC
14 | many | TRBJ2-7 | TRBV20-1 | TRBD1 | CSAISGQGLSEQYF | TGCAGTGCTATCTCTGGACAGGGCTTGTCGGAGCAGTACTTC
13 | many | TRBJ1-1 | TRBV29-1 | NA | CSVKRQTNTEAFF | TGCAGCGTAAAGAGGCAAACGAACACTGAAGCTTTCTTT
13 | few | TRBJ1-5 | TRBV29-1 | NA | CSVVTWGNQPQHF | TGCAGCGTTGTAACATGGGGCAATCAGCCCCAGCATTTT
16 | many | TRBJ2-7 | TRBV11-2 | TRBD2 | CASSLTTPGLAAEQYF | TGTGCCAGCAGCCTTACCACCCCGGGACTAGCTGCCGAGCAGTACTTC
17 | NA | TRBJ2-2 | TRBV9 | TRBD1 | CASSVGGQGVGTGELFF | TGTGCCAGCAGCGTAGGAGGACAGGGGGTGGGCACCGGGGAGCTGTTTTTT
14 | NA | TRBJ2-7 | TRBV15 | NA | CATSSEPGYYEQYF | TGTGCCACCAGCAGTGAGCCCGGGTACTACGAGCAGTACTTC
12 | many | TRBJ1-2 | TRBV29-1 | NA | CSGGTEDYGYTF | TGCAGCGGAGGAACCGAGGACTATGGCTACACCTTC
12 | many | TRBJ1-5 | TRBV7-9 | NA | CASSLELRPQHF | TGTGCCAGCAGCTTAGAGCTGAGGCCCCAGCATTTT
16 | NA | TRBJ1-2 | TRBV6-6 | TRBD1 | CASSYNRTGINYGYTF | TGTGCCAGCAGTTATAACCGGACAGGGATAAACTATGGCTACACCTTC
13 | NA | TRBJ1-1 | TRBV4-1 | NA | CASSHIGGTEAFF | TGCGCCAGCAGCCATATAGGGGGCACTGAAGCTTTCTTT
12 | once | TRBJ1-1 | TRBV12-5 | NA | CASGLGRTEAFF | TGTGCTAGTGGTTTGGGCCGGACTGAAGCTTTCTTT
18 | NA | TRBJ1-5 | TRBV6-5 | TRBD1 | CASSRNRGGGYSNQPQHF | TGTGCCAGCAGTCGTAACAGGGGGGGAGGCTATAGCAATCAGCCCCAGCATTTT
15 | many | TRBJ1-5 | TRBV9 | NA | CASSAQGYSNQPQHF | TGTGCCAGCAGCGCCCAGGGGTATAGCAATCAGCCCCAGCATTTT
15 | NA | TRBJ2-7 | TRBV5-1 | TRBD2 | CASSLDSGGLYEQYF | TGCGCCAGCAGCTTGGATTCGGGAGGTTTGTACGAGCAGTACTTC
16 | many | TRBJ1-5 | TRBV4-3 | NA | CASSQDRGWVGQPQHF | TGCGCCAGCAGCCAAGATAGGGGATGGGTAGGTCAGCCCCAGCATTTT
13 | many | TRBJ1-1 | TRBV19 | NA | CASSAAGITEAFF | TGTGCCAGTAGCGCGGCGGGAATCACTGAAGCTTTCTTT
12 | once | TRBJ2-7 | TRBV5-1 | NA | CASSLGAYEQHF | TGTGCCAGCAGCTTGGGGGCCTACGAGCAGCACTTC
14 | many | TRBJ2-5 | TRBV7-9 | NA | CASSVSGFQETQYF | TGTGCCAGCAGCGTTAGCGGATTCCAAGAGACCCAGTACTTC
14 | few | TRBJ1-1 | TRBV20-1 | NA | CSARGRGWDTEAFF | TGCAGTGCTAGAGGAAGGGGCTGGGACACTGAAGCTTTCTTT
15 | many | TRBJ2-6 | TRBV7-2 | NA | CASSLAIDGANVLTF | TGTGCCAGCAGCTTAGCTATAGATGGGGCCAACGTCCTGACTTTC
13 | many | TRBJ2-7 | TRBV7-2 | NA | CASSLGIGYEQYF | TGTGCCAGCAGCTTAGGTATCGGCTACGAGCAGTACTTC
13 | NA | TRBJ1-6 | TRBV2 | NA | CASSEADNSPLHF | TGTGCCAGCAGTGAAGCGGACAATTCACCCCTCCACTTT
11 | many | TRBJ1-2 | TRBV29-1 | NA | CSVDFQDGYTF | TGCAGCGTTGATTTCCAGGATGGCTACACCTTC
16 | NA | TRBJ2-7 | TRBV6-1 | TRBD1 | CASSARPGQGAAEQYF | TGTGCCAGCAGTGCTAGGCCCGGACAGGGGGCAGCCGAGCAGTACTTC
13 | NA | TRBJ1-1 | TRBV25-1 | NA | CASSELNMAEAFF | TGTGCCAGCAGTGAATTAAATATGGCTGAAGCTTTCTTT
13 | NA | TRBJ1-1 | TRBV7-9 | NA | CASSLGVGTEALF | TGTGCCAGCAGCTTAGGGGTTGGGACTGAAGCTCTCTTT
14 | NA | TRBJ2-5 | TRBV20-1 | TRBD1 | CSAPGQGGMETQYF | TGCAGTGCACCGGGACAGGGGGGGATGGAGACCCAGTACTTC